This T cell receptor beta chain derives from a study of blood T cell repertoires in COVID-19. About the research overall: Samples taken during acute and convalescent COVID-19 were collected in the United States, Italy and Spain. From T cells, B-cell-depleted T cells, or PBMCs came the material, which was cDNA or gDNA.

This clone came up a few times. Per the original data handling: Estimation of nucleated cell counts was performed using reference gene primer amplification. The method was immunoSEQ multiplex PCR; TCRdb's version includes in-frame clones alone and lacks a portion of them. V and J calls and clone size follow that table, whereas D and trimming were derived from the DNA. The sample holds some 200,000 clones, approximately 87% seen once. Enrollment of patients from Seattle took place during active infection, with longitudinal follow-up. Looked up from germline, CDR1 is SGHVS and CDR2 is FNYEAQ. The CDR3 has 13 residues. Trimming shortened V by 8 bases and J by 0 bases, and 9 bases separated the two germline ends.

This rearrangement joins TRBV7-6 to TRBJ2-3, with a tentative D call TRBD2 (6 bases). The sequence derives from a woman aged 65 to 85 with COVID-19, enrolled during active disease. Sample: peripheral blood. The CDR3 reads CASRRASTDTQYF. CDR3 nucleotides: TGTGCCAGCCGGAGGGCGAGCACAGATACGCAGTATTTT.